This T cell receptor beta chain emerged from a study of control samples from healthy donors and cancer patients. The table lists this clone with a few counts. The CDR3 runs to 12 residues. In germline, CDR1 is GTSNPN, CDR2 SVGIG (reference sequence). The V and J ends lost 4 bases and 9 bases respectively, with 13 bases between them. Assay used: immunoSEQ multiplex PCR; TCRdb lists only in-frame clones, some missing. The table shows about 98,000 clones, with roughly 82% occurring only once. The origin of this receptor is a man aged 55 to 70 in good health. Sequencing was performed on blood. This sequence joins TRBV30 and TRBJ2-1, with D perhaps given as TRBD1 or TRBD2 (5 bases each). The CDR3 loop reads CAWTHRGGEQFF. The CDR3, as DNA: TGTGCCTGGACCCACCGGGGCGGTGAGCAGTTCTTC.